Listed here is a single T cell receptor beta chain. No antigen is known for it. V dropped 3 bases and J dropped 4; count of bases not matched to a gene: 5. Looked up from germline, CDR1 is MNHEY and CDR2 is SMNVEV (reference sequence). The CDR3 consists of 14 residues. The data were taken from a study of cytotoxic CD8 clonotypes in ibrutinib-treated CLL. Clones were read by immunoSEQ multiplex PCR, and TCRdb kept only the in-frame ones, dropping some. The table has over 45,000 clones, approximately 54% seen once. Study-wide findings and caveats: Baseline clonality exceeded age-matched healthy donors and tracked circulating CD8+ T-cell counts.

This receptor was taken from a human donor with chronic lymphocytic leukemia. The chain combines TRBV27 with TRBJ1-2; TRBD1 agrees at 7 bases. Sample: PBMCs, taken at disease progression, from a patient treated with ibrutinib. The CDR3 nucleotides read TGTGCCAGCAGTTTTCGGGACAGTGCCTATGGCTACACCTTC. Translating it yields CASSFRDSAYGYTF.